One sample yielded the 30 T cell receptor beta chains listed below, sequenced in a study of CD8 T cells in Susac syndrome. Reverse transcription of 0.5 to 1 ug RNA was performed with random hexamers. MiXCR, run by TCRdb on the immunoSEQ multiplex PCR reads, gives a single entry per CDR3 protein. The sample carries some 300,000 distinct CDR3 sequences, approximately 91% recorded once. Input material: CD8+ T cells from PBMCs. These receptors were obtained from a human donor with multiple sclerosis.

The chain joins TRBV27 to TRBJ1-1; the D gene is possibly TRBD1 (6 bases). This CDR3 is built from 14 residues. CDR1 is MNHEY and CDR2 is SMNVEV in the germline V gene (reference sequence). V was pared by 3 bases and J by 4 bases, with 12 bases between. DNA of the CDR3: TGTGCCAGCAGTTTCGAACAGGGCGGCACTGAAGCTTTCTTT. Translating gives CASSFEQGGTEAFF.

The chain uses TRBV11-2 and TRBJ2-3; no clear D gene. The germline V gene encodes CDR1 SGHAT and CDR2 FQNNGV. V lost 5 bases and J 5 bases, leaving 8 bases between the germline ends. This CDR3 spans 12 amino acids. This CDR3 is CASSPTVDTQYF. The CDR3 region has the DNA TGTGCCAGCAGCCCAACGGTAGATACGCAGTATTTT.

V gene TRBV18 combines with J gene TRBJ1-6, with 8 bases lining up with TRBD1. CDR1 is KGHSH, CDR2 LQKENI, per germline. V trimming: 6 bases; J trimming: 10 bases; junction bases outside the gene matches: 8. The CDR3 covers 14 residues. The CDR3, as DNA: TGTGCCAGCTCTCCCTGGACAGGGAGATCACCCCTCCACTTT. Residues: CASSPWTGRSPLHF.

DNA for the CDR3: TGCAGTGCTAGCCGACAGGGGTCCAGTGGTGAGCAGTTCTTC. This translates into CSASRQGSSGEQFF. The rearrangement joins TRBV20-1 to TRBJ2-1, with 8 bases lining up with TRBD1. Germline V gene sequence: CDR1 DFQATT, CDR2 SNEGSKA (reference sequence). This CDR3 contains 14 residues. J gave up 9 bases and V 3 bases, and 10 bases lay outside the gene matches.

The CDR3 region is CATSDHGLEGPDTQYF. In nucleotides, the CDR3 is TGTGCCACCAGTGATCATGGCCTCGAGGGCCCAGATACGCAGTATTTT. The V gene is TRBV24-1, the J gene TRBJ2-3; TRBD2 might be the D (5 bases). Germline CDR1 KGHDR, CDR2 SFDVKD. The CDR3 contains 16 residues. V lost 3 bases, J lost 4 bases, and 16 bases lay in between.

The genes are TRBV19 and TRBJ1-1; no reliable D call. The ends were cut back, 3 bases at V and 8 bases at J, with 10 bases in the middle. CDR1 and CDR2 (germline): LNHDA, SQIVND (reference sequence). This CDR3 contains 12 residues. This CDR3 reads CASSMAGPEAFF. The CDR3 bases are TGTGCCAGTAGTATGGCCGGTCCCGAAGCTTTCTTT.

J is TRBJ2-5 and V is TRBV4-2; 7 bases map to TRBD1. J was trimmed by 5 bases and V by 4 bases; bases with no gene match: 10. Germline V CDR1 and CDR2: LGHNA, YNFKEQ. The length of the CDR3 is 15 residues. In nucleotides, the CDR3 is TGTGCCAGCAGCCCAGAGACAGGGCATCAGGAGACCCAGTACTTC. Residues: CASSPETGHQETQYF.

The rearrangement links TRBV24-1 to TRBJ2-2; 11 bases align to TRBD1. V lost 4 bases to trimming and J lost 4 bases; unmatched junction nucleotides: 4. Germline values: CDR1 KGHDR, CDR2 SFDVKD. The CDR3 is made up of 16 amino acids. CDR3 residues: CATSDPDRGLTGELFF. Here the CDR3 DNA reads TGTGCCACCAGTGACCCGGACAGGGGGCTCACCGGGGAGCTGTTTTTT.

The rearrangement uses TRBV28 and TRBJ1-6; 8 bases align to TRBD1. J lost 9 bases, V lost 5 bases, and 9 bases had no gene match. Germline V gene sequence: CDR1 MDHEN, CDR2 SYDVKM. This CDR3 is 15 amino acids long. The CDR3 sequence: CASSTGQGPGSPLHF. The CDR3 DNA reads as TGTGCCAGCAGTACAGGACAGGGCCCTGGTTCACCCCTCCACTTT.

This clonotype was found once. The rearrangement uses TRBV12-3 or TRBV12-4 and TRBJ1-1, with a tentative D call TRBD1 (5 bases). Trimming took off 3 bases at V and 2 bases at J, with 10 bases between the two ends. The CDR3 is 14 residues long. The CDR3 region is CASSLAQVNTEAFF. DNA of the CDR3: TGTGCCAGCAGTTTGGCACAGGTAAACACTGAAGCTTTCTTT.

V and J are TRBV19 and TRBJ1-5; D call uncertain. CDR1 is LNHDA, CDR2 SQIVND, per germline (reference sequence). The CDR3 covers 15 residues. V lost 3 bases, J lost 0 bases, and 9 bases lay in between. CDR3 in DNA: TGTGCCAGTAGTATTTATCCAATTAGCAATCAGCCCCAGCATTTT. Protein product: CASSIYPISNQPQHF.

The chain is built from TRBV5-4 and TRBJ2-5; 7 nucleotides line up with TRBD2. V lost 0 bases to trimming and J lost 3 bases; unmatched junction nucleotides: 2. The germline gives CDR1 SGHNT, CDR2 YYREEE (reference sequence). The CDR3 has 14 amino acids. The DNA of the CDR3 is TGTGCCAGCAGCTTGGAGAGCGGGAAAGAGACCCAGTACTTC. It is translated as CASSLESGKETQYF.

This chain links TRBV29-1 with TRBJ2-7; 7 positions agree with TRBD1. Germline V gene sequence: CDR1 SQVTM, CDR2 ANQGSEA. This CDR3 has 13 amino acids. V was pared by 1 base and J by 3 bases, with 3 bases of the junction left unmatched. CDR3 sequence reads: CSVEGDSYYEQYF. The CDR3 DNA follows: TGCAGCGTTGAAGGGGACAGTTACTACGAGCAGTACTTC.

The V and J genes are TRBV20-1 and TRBJ2-1; unclear D gene. This CDR3 has 9 amino acids. Germline V gene sequence: CDR1 DFQATT, CDR2 SNEGSKA (reference sequence). With 4 bases removed from V and 9 bases from J, the gap between germline ends came to 4 bases. The CDR3 spells CSATGEQFF. The CDR3 coding sequence is TGCAGTGCTACGGGTGAGCAGTTCTTC.

V and J are TRBV12-3 or TRBV12-4 and TRBJ2-5, with 8 bases aligning to TRBD2. The CDR3 consists of 15 residues. V shed 3 bases and J 1 base; nucleotides not matched to a gene: 4. In DNA form, the CDR3 reads TGTGCCAGCAGTTTTGCGGGGGGCCTCCAAGAGACCCAGTACTTC. Its translation: CASSFAGGLQETQYF.

This chain uses TRBV20-1 with TRBJ2-1, with TRBD2 matching 13 bases. The CDR3 extends over 16 amino acids. Germline-derived CDR1 and CDR2 are DFQATT and SNEGSKA (reference sequence). J lost 1 base, V lost 3 bases, and 3 bases had no gene match. CDR3 sequence reads: CSARTSGGKSYNEQFF. As DNA, the CDR3 is TGCAGTGCTAGGACTAGCGGGGGGAAGTCCTACAATGAGCAGTTCTTC.

The V call is TRBV4-2, the J call TRBJ2-1; 8 bases line up with TRBD2. Germline CDR1 LGHNA, CDR2 YNFKEQ. The CDR3 consists of 17 residues. V dropped 0 bases and J dropped 2; count of bases not matched to a gene: 6. CDR3 sequence: CASSQDVGSGAYNEQFF. In DNA form, the CDR3 reads TGTGCCAGCAGCCAAGATGTTGGTAGCGGGGCCTACAATGAGCAGTTCTTC.

CDR3 coding DNA: TGCAGCGTTATCGCAGGGAGCTCCTACGAGCAGTACTTC. It specifies CSVIAGSSYEQYF. This sequence joins TRBV29-1 and TRBJ2-7; D is possibly TRBD1 or TRBD2 (5 bases each). This CDR3 spans 13 amino acids. Germline CDR1 SQVTM, CDR2 ANQGSEA. The V end was cut by 5 bases, the J end by 0 bases, with 11 bases between.

The J gene is TRBJ2-5, the V gene TRBV12-3 or TRBV12-4, with unresolved D. V lost 3 bases and J 5 bases, leaving 13 bases between the germline ends. This CDR3 comprises 14 residues. Here the CDR3 DNA reads TGTGCCAGCAGTTTGTGGGCCCAAGGGGAGACCCAGTACTTC. Residues: CASSLWAQGETQYF.

Only one count was recorded for this clonotype. The gene calls are TRBV19 and TRBJ1-1; no definite D call. Per germline, CDR1 LNHDA and CDR2 SQIVND (reference sequence). Deletions cut 6 bases from V and 3 bases from J, with 17 bases between. The CDR3 length is 15 residues. The CDR3 bases are TGTGCCAGTAGCTATCCCCAAGGCAGATACACTGAAGCTTTCTTT. This sequence encodes CASSYPQGRYTEAFF. The full variable domain, completed using reference TRBV19 and TRBJ1-1, is DGGITQSPKYLFRKEGQNVTLSCEQNLNHDAMYWYRQDPGQGLRLIYYSQIVNDFQKGDIAEGYSVSREKKESFPLTVTSAQKNPTAFYLCASSYPQGRYTEAFFGQGTRLTVV.

V is TRBV27 and J is TRBJ2-1, with D unclear. CDR3 length: 16 residues. Deletions cut 5 bases from V and 1 base from J, with 15 bases between. The germline gives CDR1 MNHEY, CDR2 SMNVEV (reference sequence). The CDR3 protein is CASSLAGFGSYNEQFF. CDR3 coding DNA: TGTGCCAGCAGTCTCGCCGGGTTTGGTTCCTACAATGAGCAGTTCTTC.

The rearrangement uses TRBV7-2 and TRBJ2-7; D is possibly TRBD1 or TRBD2 (5 bases each). The CDR3 has 16 residues. CDR1 and CDR2 (germline): SGHTA, FQGNSA. V lost 5 bases, J lost 2 bases, and 19 bases lay in between. This chain's CDR3 is CASSPTGTVPAYEQYF. CDR3 bases: TGTGCCAGCAGCCCGACGGGGACCGTCCCCGCCTACGAGCAGTACTTC.

This chain joins TRBV10-3 and TRBJ2-7; D remains unclear. The CDR3 runs to 14 residues. The ends were cut back, 2 bases at V and 1 base at J, with 9 bases in the middle. CDR1 is ENHRY and CDR2 is SYGVKD in the germline V gene. The CDR3: CAISEGILSYEQYF. CDR3 sequence (DNA): TGTGCCATCAGTGAGGGGATTCTATCCTACGAGCAGTACTTC.

The chain uses TRBV7-9 and TRBJ2-7; D is ambiguous. CDR3 length: 12 residues. Trimming took off 6 bases at V and 3 bases at J, with 9 bases between the two ends. Germline V gene lookup returns CDR1 SEHNR and CDR2 FQNEAQ (reference sequence). The CDR3 DNA reads TGTGCCAGCAGTTTGCTTGGCTACGAGCAGTACTTC. This gives the protein CASSLLGYEQYF.

The V and J genes are TRBV3-1 and TRBJ2-7; TRBD2 agrees at 13 bases. Germline CDR1 LGHDT, CDR2 YNNKEL (reference sequence). Germline trimming cut 1 base from V and 3 bases from J; bases unmatched to any gene: 12. CDR3 size: 19 residues. The CDR3 coding sequence is TGTGCCAGCAGCCAAGGGGGACTAGCGGGATACAGGGACAACTACGAGCAGTACTTC. Its translation: CASSQGGLAGYRDNYEQYF.

V is TRBV5-4 and J is TRBJ2-5; D is perhaps TRBD1 (6 bases). There are 14 residues in the CDR3. The germline V and J ends were trimmed by 2 bases and 2 bases, with 10 bases remaining between them. Germline V gene lookup returns CDR1 SGHNT and CDR2 YYREEE (reference sequence). This CDR3 is CASSFRTDQETQYF. The CDR3 coding sequence is TGTGCCAGCAGCTTCCGGACAGATCAAGAGACCCAGTACTTC.

This clonotype turned up a few times. The chain employs TRBV6-5 and TRBJ2-1; no clear D gene. Trimming stripped 5 bases from V and 4 bases from J, with 3 bases between. Germline CDR1 reads MNHEY; CDR2 reads SVGAGI. The CDR3 loop spans 11 amino acids. CDR3 loop: CASSRYNEQFF. In nucleotides, the CDR3 is TGTGCCAGCAGTCGGTACAATGAGCAGTTCTTC.

The rearrangement joins TRBV7-2 to TRBJ2-5; D may be TRBD2 (5 bases). This CDR3 has 15 amino acids. The germline V and J ends were trimmed by 2 bases and 5 bases, with 15 bases remaining between them. Germline V gene data show CDR1 as SGHTA and CDR2 as FQGNSA. DNA of the CDR3: TGTGCCAGCAGCTTACCTTCACGGCCGGGGGAGACCCAGTACTTC. This encodes CASSLPSRPGETQYF.

The gene calls are TRBV5-1 and TRBJ2-7; a possible D gene is TRBD1 (6 bases). This CDR3 contains 16 residues. Germline-derived CDR1 and CDR2 are SGHRS and YFSETQ. Trimming removed 7 bases at V and 2 bases at J, with 22 bases between. The CDR3 coding sequence is TGCGCCAGCTACGGGAAGTCCACTGACAGGACCTACGAGCAGTACTTC. Amino acid sequence: CASYGKSTDRTYEQYF.

J is TRBJ2-1 and V is TRBV19; tentative D call: TRBD2 (6 bases). Germline CDR1 reads LNHDA; CDR2 reads SQIVND (reference sequence). This CDR3 has 14 residues. V was shortened by 6 bases and J by 5 bases, with 14 bases between the two germline ends. CDR3 amino acids: CASSLALANNEQFF. The CDR3 DNA reads TGTGCCAGTAGCCTCGCACTAGCAAACAATGAGCAGTTCTTC.